These 11 T cell receptor beta chains came from one sample sequenced in a study of liver allograft versus peripheral blood T cells. Study at large: Repertoires of T cell receptors in transplanted livers were compared with recipients' peripheral blood repertoires.

MiXCR, applied by TCRdb to the reads, yields one record per CDR3 protein. The sample consists of under 1,400 distinct CDR3 sequences, 39% of them appearing once. These TCRs come from a human patient who had a liver transplant. The graft donor may have given rise to some T cells.

This chain joins TRBV6-2 or TRBV6-3 and TRBJ2-3; 8 bases agree with TRBD2. CDR1 and CDR2 (germline): MNHEY, SVGEGT. The V gene end was trimmed by 7 bases and the J gene end by 6 bases; junction bases not matched to a gene: 9. This CDR3 is built from 14 residues. The CDR3 loop reads CASTDGASGDTQYF. CDR3 bases: TGTGCCAGCACCGACGGGGCTAGCGGGGATACGCAGTATTTT.

This chain connects TRBV28 to TRBJ2-5, with TRBD1 as a possible D gene (7 bases). Deletions cut 1 base from V and 5 bases from J, with 26 bases between. The CDR3 totals 19 residues. Germline CDR1 is MDHEN and CDR2 is SYDVKM. CDR3 residues: CASSLFAGQPVLRGETQYF. CDR3 nucleotide sequence: TGTGCCAGCAGTTTATTCGCGGGACAGCCCGTTTTACGTGGTGAGACCCAGTACTTC.

This clonotype counts as medium-sized. The V gene is TRBV12-3 or TRBV12-4, the J gene TRBJ2-3; TRBD1 agrees at 9 bases. The CDR3 spans 15 residues. The V gene end was trimmed by 5 bases and the J gene end by 1 base; junction bases not matched to a gene: 4. The CDR3 DNA follows: TGTGCCAGCAGTGTACAGGGGGCTGGCACAGATACGCAGTATTTT. Encoded protein: CASSVQGAGTDTQYF.

Judged by abundance, this clonotype is medium-sized. The genes are TRBV7-2 and TRBJ2-1, with D hard to call. V shed 2 bases and J shed 5 bases, with 7 bases lying between them. Germline CDR1 SGHTA, CDR2 FQGNSA. The CDR3 totals 13 residues. CDR3 region: CASSLSRHNEQFF. DNA for the CDR3: TGTGCCAGCAGCTTATCTCGGCACAATGAGCAGTTCTTC.

This clonotype ranks as medium-sized. This chain joins TRBV20-1 and TRBJ1-2, with D unclear. CDR1 and CDR2 (germline): DFQATT, SNEGSKA (reference sequence). This CDR3 comprises 14 residues. Trimming took 0 bases from V and 3 from J, leaving 11 bases between them. For the CDR3, the DNA is TGCAGTGCTAGAGAACGGGATGGGGACTATGGCTACACCTTC. Translation: CSARERDGDYGYTF.

This clonotype counts as medium-sized. The rearrangement links TRBV28 to TRBJ1-5; the D gene is possibly TRBD1 (5 bases). The CDR3 covers 15 residues. The V end was cut by 6 bases, the J end by 0 bases, with 12 bases between. Germline CDR1 MDHEN, CDR2 SYDVKM. The CDR3 sequence: CASRVLDNSNQPQHF. The CDR3 nucleotides are TGTGCCAGCAGGGTTTTGGACAATAGCAATCAGCCCCAGCATTTT.

The chain couples TRBV27 to TRBJ1-1, with 7 bases fitting TRBD1. Unmatched junction bases numbered 8, after V lost 5 bases and J lost 2 bases. Germline-derived CDR1 and CDR2 are MNHEY and SMNVEV (reference sequence). The CDR3 totals 15 residues. The CDR3 loop is CASSLAGQINTEAFF. CDR3 coding DNA: TGTGCCAGCAGTCTAGCGGGACAGATTAACACTGAAGCTTTCTTT.

This clonotype was detected once. The chain joins TRBV6-2 or TRBV6-3 to TRBJ1-1; a weak D match, TRBD1 (6 bases). Trimming stripped 2 bases from V and 9 bases from J, with 16 bases between. This CDR3 region has 14 residues. The germline CDR1 and CDR2 sequences are MNHEY and SVGEGT. This CDR3 is CASSYPGTQLQAFF. CDR3 nucleotide sequence: TGTGCCAGCAGTTACCCCGGGACACAATTACAAGCTTTCTTT.

The V and J genes are TRBV9 and TRBJ2-1, with a weak D call TRBD2 (6 bases). The germline V gene encodes CDR1 SGDLS and CDR2 YYNGEE. The ends were cut back, 5 bases at V and 7 bases at J, with 28 bases in the middle. The length of the CDR3 is 18 residues. CDR3 loop: CASSPRAALAAKGNEQFF. Written as DNA, the CDR3 is TGTGCCAGCAGTCCCAGGGCTGCTTTAGCGGCCAAAGGGAATGAGCAGTTCTTC. Full variable domain (missing parts from reference TRBV9 and TRBJ2-1): DSGVTQTPKHLITATGQRVTLRCSPRSGDLSVYWYQQSLDQGLQFLIQYYNGEERAKGNILERFSAQQFPDLHSELNLSSLELGDSALYFCASSPRAALAAKGNEQFFGPGTRLTVL.

This chain uses TRBV5-5 with TRBJ2-3, with 10 nucleotides matching TRBD1. V lost 5 bases to trimming and J lost 4 bases; unmatched junction nucleotides: 4. Germline V lookup: CDR1 SGHKS, CDR2 YYEKEE (reference sequence). The length of the CDR3 is 14 residues. DNA of the CDR3: TGTGCCAGCAGGTCCGGGACAGGGGCAGATACGCAGTATTTT. Its translation is CASRSGTGADTQYF.

The V gene is TRBV9, the J gene TRBJ2-1; the D gene could be TRBD1 or TRBD2 (5 bases each). Germline CDR1 is SGDLS and CDR2 is YYNGEE. V was clipped by 0 bases and J by 0 bases, with 10 bases between them. CDR3 size: 16 residues. This CDR3 reads CASSVAWGRSYNEQFF. In nucleotides, the CDR3 is TGTGCCAGCAGCGTAGCGTGGGGACGCTCCTACAATGAGCAGTTCTTC.